The sequence of this T cell receptor (beta chain) was determined in a study of blood T cells in healthy people across ages. Trimming took off 5 bases at V and 7 bases at J, with 18 bases between the two ends. The CDR3 covers 15 residues. The use of a sample-barcoded 5' primer and a J-beta primer mix characterized a second PCR of about 7 to 12 cycles. TCRdb itself ran the 5' RACE reads through MiXCR, one entry per CDR3 protein. The table shows some 370,000 distinct CDR3 sequences, with over 45% occurring only once. Every participating donor contributed roughly 9.6 milliliters of peripheral blood through a draw.

Specimen: blood. This rearrangement joins TRBV12-3 or TRBV12-4 to TRBJ1-5, with TRBD1 as a possible D gene (5 bases). The source of this sequence is a man aged 60-69 years in good health. The CDR3 DNA reads as TGTGCCAGCAGTCGGAATTCAGGGCGTGGGCAGCCCCAGCATTTT. Translation gives CASSRNSGRGQPQHF.